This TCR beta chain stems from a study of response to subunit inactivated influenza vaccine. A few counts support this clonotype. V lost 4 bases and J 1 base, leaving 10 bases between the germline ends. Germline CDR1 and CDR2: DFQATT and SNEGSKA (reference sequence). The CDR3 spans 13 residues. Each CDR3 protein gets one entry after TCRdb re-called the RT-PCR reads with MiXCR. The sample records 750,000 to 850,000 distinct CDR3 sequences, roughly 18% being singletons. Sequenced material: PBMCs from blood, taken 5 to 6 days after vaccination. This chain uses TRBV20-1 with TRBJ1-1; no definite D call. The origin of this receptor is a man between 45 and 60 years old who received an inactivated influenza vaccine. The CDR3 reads CSAINRANTEAFF. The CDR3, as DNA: TGCAGTGCTATCAACAGAGCGAACACTGAAGCTTTCTTT.